A single sample gave rise to the 23 T cell receptor beta chains below, sequenced in a study of identical twins. MiXCR, applied by TCRdb to the 5' RACE reads, yields one record per CDR3 protein. Of about 690,000 distinct CDR3 sequences in the sample, 6% to 6.5% are singletons; the top ten hold about 1.8%. The specimen was naive T cells sorted from blood. The receptor source for this set is a man younger than 30 in good health.

The sample holds a few counts of this clonotype. This chain links TRBV18 with TRBJ2-7; D perhaps matches TRBD2 (5 bases). Trimming stripped 5 bases from V and 2 bases from J, with 16 bases between. Germline V CDR1 and CDR2: KGHSH, LQKENI. The CDR3 has 15 residues. The CDR3 here is CASSATTGSAYEQYV. The CDR3 DNA is TGTGCCAGCTCAGCAACAACGGGTAGCGCCTACGAGCAGTACGTC.

Ten or more counts support this clonotype. V is TRBV25-1 and J is TRBJ1-2; D remains ambiguous. Trimming stripped 7 bases from V and 3 bases from J, with 9 bases between. This CDR3 has 12 amino acids. Germline CDR1 and CDR2: MGHDK and SYGVNS. CDR3 region: CASTTLDYGYTF. The CDR3 nucleotides are TGTGCCAGCACCACCCTGGACTATGGCTACACCTTC.

This clonotype has a count of ten or more. The rearrangement joins TRBV27 to TRBJ2-7; 10 positions agree with TRBD2. In germline, CDR1 is MNHEY, CDR2 SMNVEV (reference sequence). V was clipped by 5 bases and J by 1 base; unmatched bases: 5. The CDR3 spans 15 residues. CDR3 protein: CASSIRLAGSYEQYF. Here the CDR3 DNA reads TGTGCCAGCAGTATCCGACTAGCGGGTTCCTACGAGCAGTACTTC.

This clonotype was recorded many times. The chain carries TRBV7-3 and TRBJ2-7, with a tentative D call TRBD2 (7 bases). The germline V and J ends were trimmed by 1 base and 2 bases, with 9 bases remaining between them. Germline lookup yields CDR1 SGHTA and CDR2 FQGTGA. The CDR3 totals 14 residues. CDR3 protein: CASSLRGGPYEQYF. In DNA, the CDR3 is TGTGCCAGCAGCTTAAGGGGGGGCCCCTACGAGCAGTACTTC.

This clonotype was counted at least ten times. The V and J genes are TRBV20-1 and TRBJ2-7, with 8 bases fitting TRBD1. CDR1 DFQATT and CDR2 SNEGSKA come from the germline V gene (reference sequence). V gave up 5 bases and J gave up 1 base; unmatched junction bases: 13. There are 16 residues in the CDR3. The CDR3 region is CSADEAGGSVSYEQYF. In DNA, the CDR3 is TGCAGTGCTGATGAGGCAGGGGGCTCGGTGTCCTACGAGCAGTACTTC.

The chain carries TRBV6-2 or TRBV6-3 and TRBJ2-7; D gene uncertain. The CDR3 covers 14 residues. Trimming took off 4 bases at V and 2 bases at J, with 12 bases between the two ends. Germline CDR1 reads MNHEY; CDR2 reads SVGEGT. The CDR3 nucleotides read TGTGCCAGCAGTTCACCCGACGTCGCCTACGAGCAGTACGTC. It translates to CASSSPDVAYEQYV.

The chain recombines TRBV7-6 with TRBJ2-1; TRBD2 aligns across 8 bases. Germline lookup yields CDR1 SGHVS and CDR2 FNYEAQ. V was pared by 4 bases and J by 15 bases, with 11 bases of the junction left unmatched. This CDR3 has 13 residues. CDR3 loop: CASSSGAGVVMFF. The CDR3 DNA reads as TGTGCCAGCAGCTCCGGAGCGGGAGTGGTTATGTTCTTC.

This chain connects TRBV19 to TRBJ1-1; TRBD1 matches at 8 bases. V lost 3 bases and J lost 3; bases outside the gene matches: 0. The length of the CDR3 is 13 residues. Germline CDR1 is LNHDA and CDR2 is SQIVND (reference sequence). Here the CDR3 reads CASSMDRDTEAFF. The CDR3 DNA reads TGTGCCAGTAGTATGGACAGGGACACTGAAGCTTTCTTT. The variable domain in full, with the rest retrieved from reference TRBV19 and TRBJ1-1, is DGGITQSPKYLFRKEGQNVTLSCEQNLNHDAMYWYRQDPGQGLRLIYYSQIVNDFQKGDIAEGYSVSREKKESFPLTVTSAQKNPTAFYLCASSMDRDTEAFFGQGTRLTVV.

This clonotype was observed a few times. This chain uses TRBV7-2 with TRBJ2-3; weak D call: TRBD2 (5 bases). Per the germline V gene, CDR1 is SGHTA and CDR2 is FQGNSA. The V and J ends lost 5 bases and 2 bases respectively, with 14 bases between them. The CDR3 sequence is 15 residues long. The CDR3 DNA reads TGTGCCAGCAGCCTTGGACTTAAGCTCACAGATACGCAGTATTTT. Amino acids: CASSLGLKLTDTQYF.

This clonotype was seen only a few times. The genes are TRBV19 and TRBJ1-2; TRBD1 agrees at 9 bases. The junction had 11 bases not matched to a gene; V was cut back by 5 bases and J by 7 bases. Per germline, CDR1 LNHDA and CDR2 SQIVND (reference sequence). CDR3 length equals 15 residues. CDR3 bases: TGTGCCAGTAGTCCAACACAGGGGGCCTTCATTGGCTACACCTTC. It is translated as CASSPTQGAFIGYTF.

In this sample, this clonotype turned up a few times. The V gene is TRBV7-9, the J gene TRBJ2-1, with D perhaps matching TRBD2 (6 bases). This CDR3 comprises 15 residues. Trimming stripped 2 bases from V and 8 bases from J, with 16 bases between. Germline values: CDR1 SEHNR, CDR2 FQNEAQ (reference sequence). DNA of the CDR3: TGTGCCAGCAGCTTACCCCTCGGGGGACTCGATGAGCAGTTCTTC. Translating gives CASSLPLGGLDEQFF.

V gene TRBV20-1 combines with J gene TRBJ1-3; weak D call: TRBD1 (6 bases). The V gene lost 3 bases and the J gene lost 2 bases, with 11 bases spanning the gap. This CDR3 has 14 amino acids. Germline loops: CDR1 DFQATT, CDR2 SNEGSKA (reference sequence). Here the CDR3 reads CSARAQGTGNTIYF. Written as DNA, the CDR3 is TGCAGTGCTAGGGCACAGGGAACTGGAAACACCATATATTTT.

The chain joins TRBV27 to TRBJ1-1; no reliable D call. This CDR3 contains 14 residues. Per the germline V gene, CDR1 is MNHEY and CDR2 is SMNVEV (reference sequence). V lost 11 bases to trimming and J lost 4 bases, with 20 bases between them. CDR3 sequence reads: CASATVAGSTEAFF. DNA for the CDR3: TGTGCCTCGGCTACTGTGGCAGGCAGCACTGAAGCTTTCTTT.

The V call is TRBV9, the J call TRBJ2-7, with 10 bases identical to TRBD1. V lost 0 bases and J lost 4; bases outside the gene matches: 7. In germline, CDR1 is SGDLS, CDR2 YYNGEE. This CDR3 region has 16 residues. CDR3 nucleotides: TGTGCCAGCAGCGTAGCGGCTTGGGACAGGGGATACGAGCAGTACTTC. Its protein product is CASSVAAWDRGYEQYF.

This clonotype was counted at least ten times. The chain is built from TRBV4-1 and TRBJ2-1; TRBD2 aligns across 13 bases. The length of the CDR3 is 20 residues. J lost 4 bases, V lost 3 bases, and 15 bases had no gene match. The germline gives CDR1 MGHRA, CDR2 YSYEKL. The CDR3 loop is CASSHVLGLAGVRTYNEQFF. The CDR3 coding sequence is TGCGCCAGCAGCCACGTACTAGGACTAGCGGGAGTGAGGACATACAATGAGCAGTTCTTC.

This clonotype was observed a few times. J is TRBJ2-1 and V is TRBV12-3 or TRBV12-4; 7 positions match TRBD2. The CDR3 is 15 amino acids. The junction had 7 bases not matched to a gene; V was cut back by 2 bases and J by 6 bases. CDR3 in amino acids: CASSLTLGGSNEQFF. As DNA, the CDR3 is TGTGCCAGCAGTTTAACCCTGGGCGGGAGCAATGAGCAGTTCTTC.

V usage is TRBV28 and J usage is TRBJ1-1; D perhaps matches TRBD1 (5 bases). This CDR3 has 13 amino acids. Looked up from germline, CDR1 is MDHEN and CDR2 is SYDVKM. The CDR3 region has the DNA TGTGCAACAGAGACAGTCCGGGATACTGAAGCTTTCTTT. This gives the protein CATETVRDTEAFF.

A few counts support this clonotype. The V call is TRBV6-2 or TRBV6-3, the J call TRBJ2-1; D is uncertain. The CDR3 has 17 amino acids. Per germline, CDR1 MNHEY and CDR2 SVGEGT. V lost 0 bases to trimming and J lost 0 bases, with 12 bases between them. In nucleotides, the CDR3 is TGTGCCAGCAGTTACTCGGGCGGTTTGGGCTCCTACAATGAGCAGTTCTTC. It translates to CASSYSGGLGSYNEQFF.

At least ten counts were recorded for this clonotype. This sequence joins TRBV10-3 and TRBJ1-5, with D unclear. This CDR3 has 15 amino acids. Trimming shortened V by 0 bases and J by 3 bases, and 9 bases separated the two germline ends. From germline, CDR1 is ENHRY and CDR2 SYGVKD. The CDR3 loop reads CAISESPGDNQPQHF. The CDR3 nucleotides read TGTGCCATCAGTGAGTCCCCGGGTGACAATCAGCCCCAGCATTTT.

At least ten counts were recorded for this clonotype. The CDR3 nucleotides read TGTGCCAGCAGTTTTGGGACTCTAGCCAAAAACATTCAGTACTTC. Its translation is CASSFGTLAKNIQYF. The V and J genes are TRBV12-3 or TRBV12-4 and TRBJ2-4; a possible D gene is TRBD2 (6 bases). This CDR3 is built from 15 residues. V shed 3 bases and J shed 0 bases, with 9 bases lying between them.

The genes are TRBV3-1 and TRBJ2-7; D tentatively reads TRBD1 or TRBD2 (6 bases each). Germline loops: CDR1 LGHDT, CDR2 YNNKEL (reference sequence). Trimming left V 1 base short and J 12 bases short, with 16 bases between. CDR3 length: 13 amino acids. CDR3 region: CASSQGGTGRLYV. The CDR3 region has the DNA TGTGCCAGCAGCCAAGGAGGAACAGGGAGGTTGTACGTC.

This clonotype came up many times. The chain combines TRBV12-3 or TRBV12-4 with TRBJ2-1; a weak D match, TRBD2 (6 bases). The CDR3 is made up of 16 amino acids. The V and J ends lost 2 bases and 2 bases respectively, with 13 bases between them. CDR3 DNA sequence: TGTGCCAGCAGTTTACGGGTCGGACTAACCTACAATGAGCAGTTCTTC. Protein: CASSLRVGLTYNEQFF.

This clonotype was picked up many times. The chain has TRBV20-1 and TRBJ2-4; no firm D call. The germline V gene has CDR1 DFQATT and CDR2 SNEGSKA (reference sequence). This CDR3 is 15 amino acids long. V was shortened by 3 bases and J by 0 bases, with 12 bases between the two germline ends. The CDR3 loop reads CSASPRRPAKNIQYF. CDR3 bases: TGCAGTGCTAGCCCCCGCCGCCCAGCCAAAAACATTCAGTACTTC.